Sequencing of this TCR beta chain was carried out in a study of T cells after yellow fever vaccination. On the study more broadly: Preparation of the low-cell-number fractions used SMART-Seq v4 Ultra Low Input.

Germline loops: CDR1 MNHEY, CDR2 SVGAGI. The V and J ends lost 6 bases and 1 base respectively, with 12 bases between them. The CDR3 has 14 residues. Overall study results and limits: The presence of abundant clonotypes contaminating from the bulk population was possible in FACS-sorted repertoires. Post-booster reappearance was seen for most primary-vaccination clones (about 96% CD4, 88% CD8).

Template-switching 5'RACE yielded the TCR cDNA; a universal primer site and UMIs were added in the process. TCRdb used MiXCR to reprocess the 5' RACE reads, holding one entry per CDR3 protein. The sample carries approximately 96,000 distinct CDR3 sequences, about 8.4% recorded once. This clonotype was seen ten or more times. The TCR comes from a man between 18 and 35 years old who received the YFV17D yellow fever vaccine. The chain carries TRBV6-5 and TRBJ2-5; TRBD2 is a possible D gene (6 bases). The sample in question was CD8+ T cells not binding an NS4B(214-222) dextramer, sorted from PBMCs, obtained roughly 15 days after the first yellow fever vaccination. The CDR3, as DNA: TGTGCCAGCAGCCAGGAGGGACTCCAAGAGACCCAGTACTTC. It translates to CASSQEGLQETQYF.